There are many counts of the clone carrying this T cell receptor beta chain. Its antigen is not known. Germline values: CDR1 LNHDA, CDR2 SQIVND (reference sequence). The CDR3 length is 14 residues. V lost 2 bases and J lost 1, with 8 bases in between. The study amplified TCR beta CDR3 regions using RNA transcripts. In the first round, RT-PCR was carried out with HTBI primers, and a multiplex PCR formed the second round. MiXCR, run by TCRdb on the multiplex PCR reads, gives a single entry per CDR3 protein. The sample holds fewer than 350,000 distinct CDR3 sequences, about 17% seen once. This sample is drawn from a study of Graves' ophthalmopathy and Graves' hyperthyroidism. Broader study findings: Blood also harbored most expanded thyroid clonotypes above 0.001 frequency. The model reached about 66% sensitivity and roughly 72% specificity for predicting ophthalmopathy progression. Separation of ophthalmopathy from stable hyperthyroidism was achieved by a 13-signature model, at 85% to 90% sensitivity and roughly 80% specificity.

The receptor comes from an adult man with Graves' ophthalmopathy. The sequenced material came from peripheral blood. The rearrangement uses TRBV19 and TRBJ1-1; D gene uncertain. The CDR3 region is CASSIRATNTEAFF. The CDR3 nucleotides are TGTGCCAGTAGTATAAGGGCAACGAACACTGAAGCTTTCTTT.